The T cell receptor (beta chain) described here comes from a study of shared clonotypes between healthy human individuals (TCRdb year 2020). About the investigation overall: Three men and a couple of women, aged 18 to 49 years, made up the cohort. For each donor, CD4 naive and CD4 memory were each run on three plates, CD8 naive on two plates, and CD8 memory on one plate. Blood TCR repertoires of four to six healthy adults were deeply sequenced to estimate repertoire size and the extent of clonotype sharing between individuals. To increase sequencing depth and limit assay-specific biases, TCR repertoire library preparation and sequencing were carried out by different laboratories using diverse techniques. Between about 0.9 and 10 billion PBMCs per donor were obtained by leukapheresis.

Results the study describes overall, beyond this receptor: Even with the large sequencing depth, rarefaction of the sorted-subset datasets indicated that sequencing was incomplete. Compared with non-shared clonotypes, the clonotypes found in all four sorted-subset donors had higher generation probabilities. Pairwise subsampling led to the expectation that sequencing depth would affect the degree of clonotype sharing among donors. Estimated clonotype richness was generally larger for naive than for memory subsets. When a handful of donors were compared, the shared fraction of clonotypes was 5% to 6.5% for naive CD4, 3% to 4% for naive CD8, 2% to 2.5% for memory CD4, and about 0.36% for memory CD8. The genetic and exposure-history diversity represented was limited by the small number of donors. Sampling was limited to blood, and TCR repertoires in tissue likely differ from TCR repertoires in blood.

As for this clone: Its recognized antigen is unknown. No much larger clone is present one base from it, and per-base qualities are unavailable.

CD8 naive samples were CD45RO-negative cells positively selected for CCR7, giving a CD45RA+CCR7+ population that excluded TemRA cells. Healthy HIV-negative adults with no recently reported acute infections or vaccinations were included as donors. All donors were Caucasian adults living in Nashville, Tennessee, USA. After blood collection by leukapheresis, PBMCs were isolated using Ficoll-Histopaque density gradient centrifugation and then cryopreserved in the vapor phase of liquid nitrogen. Purity and quantity of every magnetically sorted T cell population were checked by analytical flow cytometry. Genomic DNA was isolated from each sorted fraction and quantified by UV absorbance on a Nanodrop 2000c. Using the deep immunoSEQ assay, multiplex PCR amplified TCR CDR3 regions from genomic DNA. Extracted genomic DNA from each cell subset was distributed evenly across all wells of several immunoSEQ 96-well plates, and each plate was treated as a replicate. For sorted subsets, around 200 ng genomic DNA, equal to about 30,000 T cell genomes, was loaded into each replicate PCR. Purified libraries were quantified with a Qubit 3.0 fluorometer, sized on a Bioanalyzer 2100, and re-quantified with the KAPA Library Quantification kit. Every immunoSEQ 96-well plate was sequenced on a dedicated single-read 150-cycle Illumina NextSeq 550 flow cell. Under the source paper's analysis protocol: Because the immunoSEQ output held only junctional sequences and lacked quality scores, the filtering could not match the filtering applied to full-length reads. Sequences were annotated with PyIR, a Python wrapper for IgBLAST v1.9, and V/J genes and CDR3 were assigned using IMGT germline references. Any read was removed if the V/J assignment was weak (E-value above 1e-6), the CDR3 was missing, or the read contained stop codons, out-of-frame junctions, or ambiguous translated residues. A V3J clonotype was defined by an identical inferred V gene, J gene, and CDR3 amino acid sequence. The percentage overlap between two repertoires was calculated by dividing the number of shared unique clonotypes by the size of the smaller repertoire. RTK rarefaction, the Chao1 estimator, and Recon v2.1 estimates of unobserved clonotypes were used to assess repertoire richness. Generation probabilities were computed with OLGA for all TCRbeta clonotypes obtained by the gDNA method from four donors. The source is immuneACCESS, and TCRdb retained only in-frame sequences with V and J called. Part of the clones is not carried over; for the studies checked, unresolved V genes explain less than half of this, and the remainder is unexplained. The V and J calls and clone size were taken over from that table, and D and trimming were inferred from the DNA. This sample comprises about 2.1 million clones, roughly 93% of them detected only once. The top ten constitute 1.5% to 2% of the sample.

This sequence was found in a man younger than 30 in good health. Some clones in this sample may be carry-over from other donors' samples. The material sequenced was naive CD8+ T cells from PBMCs. The cell subset or site label, read with the paper, signifies: CD45RA+CCR7+.

The bases are TGTGCCAGCAGCCCCGGGGGGGCAGGGACGAACACCGGGGAGCTGTTTTTT. This sequence encodes CASSPGGAGTNTGELFF. The sequence joins TRBV9 to TRBJ2-2; 8 nucleotides in the junction match TRBD2. The germline V gene yields SGDLS for CDR1 and YYNGEE for CDR2. From the cysteine up to the phenylalanine, the CDR3 has a length of 17 residues. This entry keeps only the CDR3 DNA: 51 bases, framed from base 1. The germline V end is reduced by 4 bases and the J end by 0 bases; junction bases left unmatched: 8.